This T cell receptor (beta chain) was captured in a study of blood T cell repertoires in COVID-19. Study in general: The analysed material was cDNA or gDNA that came from T cells, B-cell-depleted T cells, or PBMCs.

Repertoires were generated with immunoSEQ multiplex PCR, while TCRdb's copy carries only in-frame clones and drops some. Counted here are 150,000 or so clones, about 87% occurring once; the ten biggest clones make up 0.45% to 0.6%. The length of the CDR3 is 16 residues. Germline lookup yields CDR1 DFQATT and CDR2 SNEGSKA (reference sequence). The ends lost 3 bases at V and 4 bases at J; junction bases unmatched: 8. The Seattle patients joined while their infection was active and were tracked longitudinally afterward. The sequenced sample consisted of peripheral blood. The receptor's source is a man aged 55 to 70 with COVID-19, enrolled during active disease. The chain couples TRBV20-1 to TRBJ2-3; 12 bases line up with TRBD2. The CDR3 here is CSASSSGRAYADTQYF. CDR3 bases: TGCAGTGCTAGTTCTAGCGGGAGGGCCTATGCAGATACGCAGTATTTT.